Below, 9 T cell receptor beta chains from the same sample are listed, as sequenced in a study of spatial heterogeneity in lung cancer. Time point of the sample: blood at routine non-recurrence follow-up after resection. TCRdb re-called the 5' RACE reads with MiXCR, one entry per CDR3 protein. The sample holds about 16,000 distinct CDR3 sequences, 6.3% seen once. The source was PBMCs, collected at follow-up. These receptors were collected from a male donor with early-stage non-small cell lung cancer.

There are many counts of this clonotype. The V call is TRBV7-2, the J call TRBJ2-3; D remains ambiguous. The CDR3 length is 12 residues. The ends were cut back, 5 bases at V and 2 bases at J, with 5 bases in the middle. Germline values: CDR1 SGHTA, CDR2 FQGNSA. The DNA of the CDR3 is TGTGCCAGCAGCCAGCCCACAGATACGCAGTATTTT. Amino acids: CASSQPTDTQYF. The full variable domain, rest sourced from reference TRBV7-2 and TRBJ2-3, is GAGVSQSPSNKVTEKGKDVELRCDPISGHTALYWYRQSLGQGLEFLIYFQGNSAPDKSGLPSDRFSAERTGGSVSTLTIQRTQQEDSAVYLCASSQPTDTQYFGPGTRLTVL.

This clonotype has a count of ten or more. A much more abundant neighbour one base away suggests this may be a read error. The chain carries TRBV5-1 and TRBJ2-3, with D hard to call. Germline V gives CDR1 SGHRS, CDR2 YFSETQ. This CDR3 has 12 amino acids. With 3 bases removed from V and 1 base from J, the gap between germline ends came to 3 bases. The DNA for the CDR3 is TGCGCCAGCAGCTGGGGCACAGATACGCAGTATTTT. Its translation is CASSWGTDTQYF.

Only a few counts were recorded for this clonotype. This chain links TRBV5-1 with TRBJ2-2; the match to TRBD2 covers 7 bases. The CDR3 is made up of 16 amino acids. The V and J ends lost 6 bases and 4 bases, in that order; junction bases with no gene match: 12. Germline lookup yields CDR1 SGHRS and CDR2 YFSETQ. CDR3 loop: CASTIRGSPGTGELFF. CDR3 DNA sequence: TGCGCCAGCACCATTCGCGGGAGTCCTGGCACCGGGGAGCTGTTTTTT.

This chain connects TRBV10-3 to TRBJ2-1; D is perhaps TRBD1 (5 bases). The CDR3 consists of 15 residues. The V and J ends lost 4 bases and 5 bases respectively, with 15 bases between them. The germline CDR1 and CDR2 sequences are ENHRY and SYGVKD. The CDR3 is CAISAPITGNNEQFF. The CDR3 DNA reads TGTGCCATCAGTGCCCCTATTACAGGCAACAATGAGCAGTTCTTC.

This clonotype occurred once. This chain joins TRBV6-5 and TRBJ2-7; a weak D match, TRBD2 (5 bases). The CDR3 has 15 residues. The germline gives CDR1 MNHEY, CDR2 SVGAGI. V gave up 2 bases and J gave up 3 bases, with 14 bases separating them. The CDR3 loop reads CASSYHRGHDYEQYF. The CDR3 DNA reads as TGTGCCAGCAGTTACCATCGCGGGCACGACTACGAGCAGTACTTC.

A remark on this clonotype: This may arise from a read error, as a much more abundant clone is one base away. V and J are TRBV5-1 and TRBJ2-4; D unresolved. The CDR3 consists of 15 residues. Trimming took off 4 bases at V and 7 bases at J, with 18 bases between the two ends. The germline V gene encodes CDR1 SGHRS and CDR2 YFSETQ. In DNA form, the CDR3 reads TGCGCCAGCAGCACCAATATCGGGTTCTCGAACATTCAGTACTTC. Residues: CASSTNIGFSNIQYF.

This rearrangement joins TRBV7-8 to TRBJ2-2; 7 nucleotides match TRBD1. There are 16 residues in the CDR3. In germline, CDR1 is SGHVS, CDR2 FQNEAQ. V was clipped by 5 bases and J by 4 bases; unmatched bases: 10. The CDR3 bases are TGTGCCAGCAGCCAGGACAGGAGGAGTTTCACCGGGGAGCTGTTTTTT. As protein: CASSQDRRSFTGELFF. The whole variable domain, filled in from reference TRBV7-8 and TRBJ2-2, reads GAGVSQSPRYKVAKRGQDVALRCDPISGHVSLFWYQQALGQGPEFLTYFQNEAQLDKSGLPSDRFFAERPEGSVSTLKIQRTQQEDSAVYLCASSQDRRSFTGELFFGEGSRLTVL.

Relative to its sample, this clonotype is medium-sized. V and J are TRBV29-1 and TRBJ2-1, with D tentatively TRBD2 (6 bases). This CDR3 spans 13 amino acids. The V end lost 0 bases, the J end lost 15 bases, and 18 bases lay between the germline ends. CDR1 and CDR2 from the germline V gene are SQVTM and ANQGSEA. The CDR3 here is CSVEEGQLDGGFF. The CDR3 coding sequence is TGCAGCGTTGAAGAAGGGCAGTTAGACGGGGGGTTCTTC.

This clonotype has at least ten counts. The V call is TRBV28, the J call TRBJ2-1; D might be TRBD1 (5 bases). Trimming left V 5 bases short and J 1 base short, with 6 bases between. Germline CDR1 reads MDHEN; CDR2 reads SYDVKM. The CDR3 is 13 residues long. The CDR3 is CASSGASYNEQFF. The CDR3 DNA is TGTGCCAGCAGTGGGGCATCCTACAATGAGCAGTTCTTC.